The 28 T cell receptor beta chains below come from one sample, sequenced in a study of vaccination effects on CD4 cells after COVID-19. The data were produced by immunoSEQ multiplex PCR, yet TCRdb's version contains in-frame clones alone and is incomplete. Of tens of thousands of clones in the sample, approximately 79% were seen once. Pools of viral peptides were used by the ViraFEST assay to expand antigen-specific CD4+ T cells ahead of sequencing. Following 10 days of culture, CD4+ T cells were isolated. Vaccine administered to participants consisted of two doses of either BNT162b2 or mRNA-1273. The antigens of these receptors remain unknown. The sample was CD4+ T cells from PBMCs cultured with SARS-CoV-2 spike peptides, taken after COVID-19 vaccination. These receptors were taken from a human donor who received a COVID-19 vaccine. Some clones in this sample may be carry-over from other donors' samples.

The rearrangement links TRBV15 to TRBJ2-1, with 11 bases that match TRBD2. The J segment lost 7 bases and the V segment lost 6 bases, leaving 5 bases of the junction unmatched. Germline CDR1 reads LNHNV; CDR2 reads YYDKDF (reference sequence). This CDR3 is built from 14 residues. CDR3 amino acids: CATSPGLAVNEQFF. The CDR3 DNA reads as TGTGCCACCAGTCCGGGACTAGCGGTTAATGAGCAGTTCTTC.

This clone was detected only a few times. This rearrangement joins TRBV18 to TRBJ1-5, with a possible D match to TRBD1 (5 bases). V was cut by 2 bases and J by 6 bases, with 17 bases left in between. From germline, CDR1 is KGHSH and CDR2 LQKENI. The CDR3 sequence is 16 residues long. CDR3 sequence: CASSPGELQGLQPQHF. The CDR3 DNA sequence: TGTGCCAGCTCACCAGGAGAGTTGCAGGGACTTCAGCCCCAGCATTTT.

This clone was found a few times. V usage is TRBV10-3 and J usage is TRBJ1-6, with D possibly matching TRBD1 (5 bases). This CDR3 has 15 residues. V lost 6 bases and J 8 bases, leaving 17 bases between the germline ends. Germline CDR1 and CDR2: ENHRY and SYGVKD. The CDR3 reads CAIRPRDVGDSPLHF. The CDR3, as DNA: TGTGCCATCAGGCCACGGGACGTGGGGGATTCACCCCTCCACTTT.

The chain's CDR3 is CASSKVGGLSYEQYF. Written as DNA, the CDR3 is TGTGCCAGCAGCAAAGTTGGAGGGCTCTCCTACGAGCAGTACTTC. The chain carries TRBV21-1 and TRBJ2-7; the D call in the table, TRBD2, was not verified against the DNA. TRBV21-1 is assigned pseudogene status. The CDR3 has 15 amino acids.

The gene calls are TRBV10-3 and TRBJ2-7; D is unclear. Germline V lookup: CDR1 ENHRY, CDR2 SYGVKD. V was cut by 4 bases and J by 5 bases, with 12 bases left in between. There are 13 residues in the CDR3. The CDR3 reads CAISVTVGHEQYV. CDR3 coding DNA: TGTGCCATCAGTGTTACGGTGGGCCACGAGCAGTACGTC.

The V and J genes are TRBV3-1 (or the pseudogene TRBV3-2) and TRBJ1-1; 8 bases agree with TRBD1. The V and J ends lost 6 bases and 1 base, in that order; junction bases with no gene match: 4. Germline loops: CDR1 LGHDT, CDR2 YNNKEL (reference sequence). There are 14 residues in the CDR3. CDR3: CASRPGTGNTEAFF. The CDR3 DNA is TGTGCCAGCAGACCAGGGACAGGGAACACTGAAGCTTTCTTT.

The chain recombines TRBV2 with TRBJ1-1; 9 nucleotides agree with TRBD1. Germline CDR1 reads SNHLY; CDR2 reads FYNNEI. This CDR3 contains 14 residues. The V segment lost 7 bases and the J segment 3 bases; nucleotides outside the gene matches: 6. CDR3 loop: CASTNRGQYTEAFF. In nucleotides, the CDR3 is TGTGCCAGCACCAACAGGGGGCAGTACACTGAAGCTTTCTTT.

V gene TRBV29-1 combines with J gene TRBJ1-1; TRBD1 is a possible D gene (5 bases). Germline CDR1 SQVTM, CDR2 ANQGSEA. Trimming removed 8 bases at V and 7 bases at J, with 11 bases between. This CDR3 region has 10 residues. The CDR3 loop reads CSTFDSEAFF. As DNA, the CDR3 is TGCAGCACCTTTGACAGTGAAGCTTTCTTT.

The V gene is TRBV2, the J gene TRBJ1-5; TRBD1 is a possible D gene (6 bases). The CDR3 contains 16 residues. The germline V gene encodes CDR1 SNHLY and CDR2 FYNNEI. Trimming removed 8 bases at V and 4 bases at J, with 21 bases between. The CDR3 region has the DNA TGTGCCAGCCCCCTTTTACAGGGAATGAGTAATCAGCCCCAGCATTTT. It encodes CASPLLQGMSNQPQHF. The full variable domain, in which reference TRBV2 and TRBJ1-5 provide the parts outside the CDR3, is EPEVTQTPSHQVTQMGQEVILRCVPISNHLYFYWYRQILGQKVEFLVSFYNNEISEKSEIFDDQFSVERPDGSNFTLKIRSTKLEDSAMYFCASPLLQGMSNQPQHFGDGTRLSIL.

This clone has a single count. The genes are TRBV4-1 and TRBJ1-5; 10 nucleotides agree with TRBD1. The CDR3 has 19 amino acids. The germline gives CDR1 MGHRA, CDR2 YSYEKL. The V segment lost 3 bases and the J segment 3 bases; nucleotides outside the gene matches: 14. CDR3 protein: CASSQIWDRGTTNNQPQHF. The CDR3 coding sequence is TGCGCCAGCAGCCAGATCTGGGACAGGGGAACCACTAACAATCAGCCCCAGCATTTT.

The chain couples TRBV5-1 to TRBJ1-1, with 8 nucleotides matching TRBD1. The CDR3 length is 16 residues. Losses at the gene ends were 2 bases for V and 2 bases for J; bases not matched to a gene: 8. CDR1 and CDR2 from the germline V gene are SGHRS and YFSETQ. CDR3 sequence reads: CASSFPSDRGNTEAFF. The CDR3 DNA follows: TGCGCCAGCAGCTTTCCCTCCGACAGGGGAAACACTGAAGCTTTCTTT.

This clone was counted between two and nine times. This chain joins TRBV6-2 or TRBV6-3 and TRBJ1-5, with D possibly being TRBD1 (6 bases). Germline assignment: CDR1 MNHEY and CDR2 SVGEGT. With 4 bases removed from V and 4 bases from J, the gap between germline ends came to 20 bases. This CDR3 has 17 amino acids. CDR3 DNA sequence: TGTGCCAGCAGTTCGTACCTAAATACAGGGAAGAATCAGCCCCAGCATTTT. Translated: CASSSYLNTGKNQPQHF.

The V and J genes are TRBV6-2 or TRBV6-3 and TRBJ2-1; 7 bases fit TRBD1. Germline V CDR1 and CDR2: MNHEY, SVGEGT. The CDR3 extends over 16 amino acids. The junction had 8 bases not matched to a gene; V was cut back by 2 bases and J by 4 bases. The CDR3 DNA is TGTGCCAGCAGTTACCCTCCGGGACAGCCTTACAATGAGCAGTTCTTC. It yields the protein CASSYPPGQPYNEQFF.

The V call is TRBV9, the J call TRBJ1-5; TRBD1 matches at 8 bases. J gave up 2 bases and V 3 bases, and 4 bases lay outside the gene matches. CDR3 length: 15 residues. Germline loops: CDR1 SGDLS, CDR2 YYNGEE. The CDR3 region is CASSATGDGNQPQHF. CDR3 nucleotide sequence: TGTGCCAGCAGCGCGACAGGGGATGGCAATCAGCCCCAGCATTTT.

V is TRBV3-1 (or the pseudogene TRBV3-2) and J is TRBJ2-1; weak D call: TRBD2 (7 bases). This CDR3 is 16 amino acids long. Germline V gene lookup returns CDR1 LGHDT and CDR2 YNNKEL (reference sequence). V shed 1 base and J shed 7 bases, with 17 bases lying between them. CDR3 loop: CASSQVSWGGQNEQFF. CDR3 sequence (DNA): TGTGCCAGCAGCCAAGTTTCGTGGGGGGGCCAAAATGAGCAGTTCTTC.

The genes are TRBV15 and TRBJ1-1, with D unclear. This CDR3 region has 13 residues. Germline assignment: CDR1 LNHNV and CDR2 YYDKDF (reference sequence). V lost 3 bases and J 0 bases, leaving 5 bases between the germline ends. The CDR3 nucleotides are TGTGCCACCAGCAGGGAGATGAACACTGAAGCTTTCTTT. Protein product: CATSREMNTEAFF.

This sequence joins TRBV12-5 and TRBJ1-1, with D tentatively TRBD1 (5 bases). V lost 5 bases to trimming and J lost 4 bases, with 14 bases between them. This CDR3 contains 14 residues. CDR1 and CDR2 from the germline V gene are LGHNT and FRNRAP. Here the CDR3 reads CASGKGTWGTEAFF. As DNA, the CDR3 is TGTGCTAGTGGTAAGGGGACTTGGGGCACTGAAGCTTTCTTT.

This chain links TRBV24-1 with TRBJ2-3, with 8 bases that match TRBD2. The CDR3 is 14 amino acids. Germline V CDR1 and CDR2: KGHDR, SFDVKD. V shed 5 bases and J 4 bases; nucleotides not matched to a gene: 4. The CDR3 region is CATSARGGADTQYF. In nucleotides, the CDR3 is TGTGCCACCAGTGCCCGGGGGGGAGCAGATACGCAGTATTTT.

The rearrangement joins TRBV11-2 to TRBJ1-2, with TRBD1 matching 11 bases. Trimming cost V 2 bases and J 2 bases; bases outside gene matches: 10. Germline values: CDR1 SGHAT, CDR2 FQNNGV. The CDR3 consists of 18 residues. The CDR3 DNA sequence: TGTGCCAGCAGCTTAAGTATCGGGACAGGGGGTTCAAACTATGGCTACACCTTC. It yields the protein CASSLSIGTGGSNYGYTF.

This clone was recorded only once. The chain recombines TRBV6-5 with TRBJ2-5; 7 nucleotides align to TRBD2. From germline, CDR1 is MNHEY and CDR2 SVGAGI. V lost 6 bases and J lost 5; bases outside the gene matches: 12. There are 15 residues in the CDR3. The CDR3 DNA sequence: TGTGCCAGCAGCCCACGCGGGAGCCGGAGTGAGACCCAGTACTTC. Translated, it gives CASSPRGSRSETQYF.

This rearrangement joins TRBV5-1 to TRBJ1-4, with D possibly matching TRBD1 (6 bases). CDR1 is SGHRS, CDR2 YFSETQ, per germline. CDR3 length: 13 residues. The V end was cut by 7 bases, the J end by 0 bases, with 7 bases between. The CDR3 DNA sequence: TGCGCCAGCGGACAGACAACTAATGAAAAACTGTTTTTT. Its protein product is CASGQTTNEKLFF.

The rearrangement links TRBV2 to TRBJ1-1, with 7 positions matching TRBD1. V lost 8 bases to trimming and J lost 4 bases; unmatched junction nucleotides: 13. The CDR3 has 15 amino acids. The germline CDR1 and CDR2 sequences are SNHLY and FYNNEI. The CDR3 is CASDRDRNMITEAFF. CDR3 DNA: TGTGCCAGCGACCGGGACAGAAACATGATCACTGAAGCTTTCTTT. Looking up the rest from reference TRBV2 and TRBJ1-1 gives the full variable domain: EPEVTQTPSHQVTQMGQEVILRCVPISNHLYFYWYRQILGQKVEFLVSFYNNEISEKSEIFDDQFSVERPDGSNFTLKIRSTKLEDSAMYFCASDRDRNMITEAFFGQGTRLTVV.

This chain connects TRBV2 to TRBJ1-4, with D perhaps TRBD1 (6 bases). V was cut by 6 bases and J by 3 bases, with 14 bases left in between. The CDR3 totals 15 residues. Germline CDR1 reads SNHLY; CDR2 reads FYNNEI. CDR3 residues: CASSLRGLANEKLFF. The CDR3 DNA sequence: TGTGCCAGCAGCCTCAGGGGTTTGGCTAATGAAAAACTGTTTTTT.

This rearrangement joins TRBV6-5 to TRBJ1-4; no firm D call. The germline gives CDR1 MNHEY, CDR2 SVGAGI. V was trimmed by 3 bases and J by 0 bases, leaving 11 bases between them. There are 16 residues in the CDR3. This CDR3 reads CASSYRGVATNEKLFF. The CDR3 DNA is TGTGCCAGCAGTTATCGGGGTGTTGCAACTAATGAAAAACTGTTTTTT.

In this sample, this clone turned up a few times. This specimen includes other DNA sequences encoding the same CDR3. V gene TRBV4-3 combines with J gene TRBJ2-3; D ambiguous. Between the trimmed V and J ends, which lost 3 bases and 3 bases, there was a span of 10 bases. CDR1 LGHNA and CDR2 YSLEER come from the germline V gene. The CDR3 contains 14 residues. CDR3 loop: CASSQGFSTDTQYF. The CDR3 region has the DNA TGCGCCAGCAGCCAGGGTTTTAGTACAGATACGCAGTATTTT.

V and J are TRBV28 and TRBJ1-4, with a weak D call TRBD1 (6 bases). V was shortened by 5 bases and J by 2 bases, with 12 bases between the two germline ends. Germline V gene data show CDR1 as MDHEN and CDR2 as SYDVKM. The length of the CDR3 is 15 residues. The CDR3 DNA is TGTGCCAGCAGTGCCGCGGGGGGCACTAATGAAAAACTGTTTTTT. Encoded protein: CASSAAGGTNEKLFF.

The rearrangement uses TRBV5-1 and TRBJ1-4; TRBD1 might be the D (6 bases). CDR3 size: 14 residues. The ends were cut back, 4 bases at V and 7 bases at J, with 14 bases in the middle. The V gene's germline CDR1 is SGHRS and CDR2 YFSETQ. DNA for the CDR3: TGCGCCAGCAGCACGGGGGGCGCGTCTGAAAAACTGTTTTTT. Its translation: CASSTGGASEKLFF.

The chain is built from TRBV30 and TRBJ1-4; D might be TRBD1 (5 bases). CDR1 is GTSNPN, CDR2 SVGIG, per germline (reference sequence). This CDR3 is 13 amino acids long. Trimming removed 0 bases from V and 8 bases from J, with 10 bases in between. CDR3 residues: CAWSVGGSEKLFF. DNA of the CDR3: TGTGCCTGGAGTGTGGGGGGTTCCGAAAAACTGTTTTTT.